This is a list of T cell receptor beta chains from one sample in a study of Tregs in tolerant kidney transplant recipients. The repertoire was sequenced with immunoSEQ multiplex PCR; TCRdb's copy has only in-frame clones and lacks some. The sample lists 75,000 to 100,000 clones; more than 90% were seen once. Sequences were obtained from CD8+ T cells from blood. The receptors come from a human donor in good health. Each CDR3 is given with its conserved first and last residue. A D gene is named only where the DNA matches it firmly. Clone size is shown for a subset of rows, as once, few, many or a class of expanded clone.

j_gene: TRBJ2-2; abundance: -; v_gene: TRBV9; d_gene: TRBD2; CDR3nt: TGTGCCAGCAGCGGGGGACTAGCTGGGTCCGGGGAGCTGTTTTTT; CDR3aa: CASSGGLAGSGELFF
j_gene: TRBJ1-1; abundance: -; v_gene: TRBV7-9; d_gene: TRBD1; CDR3nt: TGTGCCAGCAGATGCCCCGAGGGGGCCTGCACTGAAGCTTTCTTT; CDR3aa: CASRCPEGACTEAFF
j_gene: TRBJ2-7; abundance: -; v_gene: TRBV7-8; d_gene: TRBD2; CDR3nt: TGTGCCAGCAGCGAAATAGCGGGGAGCTCCTACGAGCAGTACTTC; CDR3aa: CASSEIAGSSYEQYF
j_gene: TRBJ1-4; abundance: -; v_gene: TRBV4-1; d_gene: -; CDR3nt: TGCGCCAGCAGCCAAGAGTTCGAGGGGGGGACTAATGAAAAACTGTTTTTT; CDR3aa: CASSQEFEGGTNEKLFF
j_gene: TRBJ2-1; abundance: -; v_gene: TRBV10-3; d_gene: TRBD1; CDR3nt: TGTGCCATCAGTGAGCTCCCGGGACAGGGGAGCTATGAGCAGTTCTTC; CDR3aa: CAISELPGQGSYEQFF
j_gene: TRBJ2-1; abundance: -; v_gene: TRBV29-1; d_gene: TRBD1; CDR3nt: TGCAGCGTTCTACAGGGGGCGCGTTCCTACAATGAGCAGTTCTTC; CDR3aa: CSVLQGARSYNEQFF
j_gene: TRBJ2-5; abundance: -; v_gene: TRBV28; d_gene: -; CDR3nt: TGTGCCAGCGGAGATGTCAGGGAGGCGCCGACGGGGACCCAGTACTTC; CDR3aa: CASGDVREAPTGTQYF
j_gene: TRBJ1-2; abundance: -; v_gene: TRBV14; d_gene: -; CDR3nt: TGTGCCAGCAGCCAATTGCGGGACTATGGCTACACCTTC; CDR3aa: CASSQLRDYGYTF
j_gene: TRBJ1-3; abundance: -; v_gene: TRBV7-6; d_gene: -; CDR3nt: TGTGCCAGCAGCTTAGATGGCAACTCTGGAAACACCATATATTTT; CDR3aa: CASSLDGNSGNTIYF
j_gene: TRBJ2-2; abundance: -; v_gene: TRBV7-9; d_gene: -; CDR3nt: TGTGCCAGCAGCCCAGGGACCGTAGCCGGGGAGCTGTTTTTT; CDR3aa: CASSPGTVAGELFF
j_gene: TRBJ2-7; abundance: -; v_gene: TRBV5-1; d_gene: TRBD2; CDR3nt: TGCACCAGCAGCTTGGCCTCTAGCGGCAACTCCTACGAGCAGTACTTC; CDR3aa: CTSSLASSGNSYEQYF
j_gene: TRBJ2-2; abundance: -; v_gene: TRBV18; d_gene: TRBD2; CDR3nt: TGTGCCAGCTCACCTAGCGGGCGTGACACCGGGGAGCTGTTTTTT; CDR3aa: CASSPSGRDTGELFF
j_gene: TRBJ2-1; abundance: -; v_gene: TRBV9; d_gene: -; CDR3nt: TGTGCCAGCAGAGGACAAGCAGAAGCCTACAATGAGCAGTTCTTC; CDR3aa: CASRGQAEAYNEQFF
j_gene: TRBJ2-4; abundance: -; v_gene: TRBV2; d_gene: TRBD2; CDR3nt: TGTGCCAGCACCGTAGCGGGAGGGGAAAACATTCAGTACTTC; CDR3aa: CASTVAGGENIQYF
j_gene: TRBJ2-7; abundance: -; v_gene: TRBV10-3; d_gene: -; CDR3nt: TGTGCCGGGGGTTTGGGAGACTCCTACGAGCAGTACTTC; CDR3aa: CAGGLGDSYEQYF
j_gene: TRBJ2-1; abundance: -; v_gene: TRBV6-4; d_gene: -; CDR3nt: TGTGCCAGCAGTGACTCTAGCTCCTACAATGAGCAGTTCTTC; CDR3aa: CASSDSSSYNEQFF
j_gene: TRBJ1-2; abundance: few; v_gene: TRBV10-1; d_gene: -; CDR3nt: TGCGCCTCAAAAAGGGCGGAGAACTATGGCTACACCTTC; CDR3aa: CASKRAENYGYTF
j_gene: TRBJ2-1; abundance: -; v_gene: TRBV30; d_gene: TRBD2; CDR3nt: TGTGCCTGGAGTGTACTGGGCGCGTCGGAGGGACTAGCGGGAGATAATGAGCAGTTCTTC; CDR3aa: CAWSVLGASEGLAGDNEQFF
j_gene: TRBJ2-7; abundance: -; v_gene: TRBV22-1; d_gene: -; CDR3nt: TGTCCTGGGAGCGCTCAAGGACTCAGAGAACGCGCGTACGAGCAGTACTTC; CDR3aa: CPGSAQGLRERAYEQYF
j_gene: TRBJ2-1; abundance: -; v_gene: TRBV4-1; d_gene: TRBD2; CDR3nt: TGCGCCAGCAGCCAAGATAAACTAGCGGCCTGGAATGAGCAGTTCTTC; CDR3aa: CASSQDKLAAWNEQFF
j_gene: TRBJ2-1; abundance: -; v_gene: TRBV7-8; d_gene: -; CDR3nt: TGTGCCAGCACCCTAGGGAATGAGCAGTTCTTC; CDR3aa: CASTLGNEQFF
j_gene: TRBJ2-1; abundance: -; v_gene: TRBV7-6; d_gene: -; CDR3nt: TGTGCCAGCAGCTTAGCGCCAGAGGGGTTTGATGAGCAGTTCTTC; CDR3aa: CASSLAPEGFDEQFF
j_gene: TRBJ1-1; abundance: -; v_gene: TRBV27; d_gene: -; CDR3nt: TGTGCCAGCAGTTCCGGGGGACATTCGCTCACTGAAGCTTTCTTT; CDR3aa: CASSSGGHSLTEAFF
j_gene: TRBJ2-1; abundance: -; v_gene: TRBV5-6; d_gene: -; CDR3nt: TGTGCCAGCACTCCGGACAACAATGAGCAGTTCTTC; CDR3aa: CASTPDNNEQFF
j_gene: TRBJ2-7; abundance: -; v_gene: TRBV6-5; d_gene: -; CDR3nt: TGTGCCAGCAGTTACTCCAGCTCCTACGAGCAGTACTTC; CDR3aa: CASSYSSSYEQYF
j_gene: TRBJ2-1; abundance: -; v_gene: TRBV7-8; d_gene: -; CDR3nt: TGTGCCAGCAGCTTAGGTATGTACAATGAGCAGTTCTTC; CDR3aa: CASSLGMYNEQFF
j_gene: TRBJ1-1; abundance: once; v_gene: TRBV27; d_gene: -; CDR3nt: TGTGCCAGCTTCCTGGGGAAGAACACTGAAGCTTTCTTT; CDR3aa: CASFLGKNTEAFF
j_gene: TRBJ2-4; abundance: -; v_gene: TRBV27; d_gene: -; CDR3nt: TGTGCCAGCAGTCCAAAAGGGCCGGGAGTTGACATTCAGTACTTC; CDR3aa: CASSPKGPGVDIQYF
j_gene: TRBJ1-6; abundance: -; v_gene: TRBV19; d_gene: -; CDR3nt: TGTGCCAGTAGTATAGGAGTTTCTAATTCACCCCTCCACTTT; CDR3aa: CASSIGVSNSPLHF
j_gene: TRBJ2-5; abundance: -; v_gene: TRBV5-4; d_gene: TRBD2; CDR3nt: TGTGCCAGCAGCTCGGGAGCGGGAGGGGTGGAGACCCAGTACTTC; CDR3aa: CASSSGAGGVETQYF
j_gene: TRBJ2-7; abundance: -; v_gene: TRBV2; d_gene: TRBD1; CDR3nt: TGTGCCAGCAGTGAAATTGGGACAGGGGGTGACGAGCAGTACTTC; CDR3aa: CASSEIGTGGDEQYF
j_gene: TRBJ1-2; abundance: -; v_gene: TRBV9; d_gene: -; CDR3nt: TGTGCCAGCAGCAAAGATGGCTACACCTTC; CDR3aa: CASSKDGYTF
j_gene: TRBJ2-1; abundance: -; v_gene: TRBV5-1; d_gene: TRBD2; CDR3nt: TGCGCCAGCAGCCGAAGACTAGCGGGGTTCAATGAGCAGTTCTTC; CDR3aa: CASSRRLAGFNEQFF
j_gene: TRBJ1-4; abundance: -; v_gene: TRBV9; d_gene: -; CDR3nt: TGTGCCAGCAGCCTAGGTCGGTCGACTAATGAAAAACTGTTTTTT; CDR3aa: CASSLGRSTNEKLFF
j_gene: TRBJ2-4; abundance: -; v_gene: TRBV2; d_gene: -; CDR3nt: TGTGCCAGCAGTGAATGGGTGGGGCTCGGAAACATTCAGTACTTC; CDR3aa: CASSEWVGLGNIQYF
j_gene: TRBJ2-7; abundance: -; v_gene: TRBV30; d_gene: -; CDR3nt: TGTGCCTGGAGTGTAGGGTCCGAGCAGTACTTC; CDR3aa: CAWSVGSEQYF
j_gene: TRBJ2-7; abundance: once; v_gene: TRBV2; d_gene: -; CDR3nt: TGTGCCAGCCGAGGGTCCGAGCAGTACTTC; CDR3aa: CASRGSEQYF
j_gene: TRBJ2-5; abundance: many; v_gene: TRBV5-5; d_gene: TRBD1; CDR3nt: TGTGCCAGCAGCCAGCTGACAGGGGGCGAAACCGGGGAGACCCAGTACTTC; CDR3aa: CASSQLTGGETGETQYF
j_gene: TRBJ1-4; abundance: -; v_gene: TRBV7-9; d_gene: -; CDR3nt: TGTGCCAGCAGCTTATTTGTGGACAGTAAAAATGAAAAACTGTTTTTT; CDR3aa: CASSLFVDSKNEKLFF
j_gene: TRBJ2-3; abundance: -; v_gene: TRBV25-1; d_gene: -; CDR3nt: TGTGCCAGCAGTGAAACGGTTGGGGTCCCAGATACGCAGTATTTT; CDR3aa: CASSETVGVPDTQYF
j_gene: TRBJ1-5; abundance: -; v_gene: TRBV9; d_gene: -; CDR3nt: TGTGCCAGCAGCGCGGGGATTTTCAATCAGCCCCAGCATTTT; CDR3aa: CASSAGIFNQPQHF
j_gene: TRBJ2-1; abundance: -; v_gene: TRBV7-2; d_gene: -; CDR3nt: TGTGCCAGCAGCTTAGGTCTCGATGAGCAGTTCTTC; CDR3aa: CASSLGLDEQFF